Listed here are 16 T cell receptor beta chains from one sample, sequenced in a study of siplizumab effects on memory and regulatory T cells. The protocol was immunoSEQ multiplex PCR, while the TCRdb copy is restricted to in-frame clones and leaves out a portion. The data hold just over 40,000 clones, with approximately 88% observed a single time. Material: naive CD4+ T cells sorted from blood. These receptors were collected from a human donor in good health.

The V gene is TRBV19, the J gene TRBJ2-1, with unresolved D. The V and J ends lost 1 base and 7 bases respectively, with 17 bases between them. The CDR3 contains 16 residues. Germline CDR1 LNHDA, CDR2 SQIVND (reference sequence). The DNA for the CDR3 is TGTGCCAGTAGTATAGGGGGTGGTAGATTTAGAAATGAGCAGTTCTTC. Protein sequence: CASSIGGGRFRNEQFF. The variable domain in full, with the rest retrieved from reference TRBV19 and TRBJ2-1, is DGGITQSPKYLFRKEGQNVTLSCEQNLNHDAMYWYRQDPGQGLRLIYYSQIVNDFQKGDIAEGYSVSREKKESFPLTVTSAQKNPTAFYLCASSIGGGRFRNEQFFGPGTRLTVL.

V is TRBV4-1 and J is TRBJ1-2, with D perhaps TRBD1 (6 bases). CDR3 length equals 15 residues. The V end lost 1 base, the J end lost 5 bases, and 14 bases lay between the germline ends. CDR1 is MGHRA, CDR2 YSYEKL, per germline. CDR3 residues: CASSQVGGTQYGYTF. The CDR3 bases are TGCGCCAGCAGCCAAGTCGGGGGCACACAATATGGCTACACCTTC.

J is TRBJ2-5 and V is TRBV4-2, with D perhaps TRBD2 (5 bases). CDR3 length equals 15 residues. The V and J ends lost 2 bases and 5 bases respectively, with 15 bases between them. CDR1 is LGHNA and CDR2 is YNFKEQ in the germline V gene. Here the CDR3 reads CASSQTDKGGETQYF. The CDR3 DNA reads as TGTGCCAGCAGCCAAACCGACAAAGGCGGGGAGACCCAGTACTTC.

The rearrangement links TRBV27 to TRBJ2-3; the D gene is possibly TRBD2 (5 bases). CDR1 and CDR2 (germline): MNHEY, SMNVEV (reference sequence). This CDR3 has 14 residues. V gave up 6 bases and J gave up 2 bases, with 12 bases separating them. CDR3 residues: CASRPIGLTDTQYF. The DNA of the CDR3 is TGTGCCAGCAGACCCATTGGACTCACAGATACGCAGTATTTT.

V gene TRBV5-6 combines with J gene TRBJ1-2; D perhaps matches TRBD1 (5 bases). The CDR3 consists of 14 residues. Germline assignment: CDR1 SGHDT and CDR2 YYEEEE. V shed 3 bases and J shed 4 bases, with 13 bases lying between them. CDR3 DNA: TGTGCCAGCAGCTCAGGGTCACCGGCCTATGGCTACACCTTC. This sequence encodes CASSSGSPAYGYTF.

The chain employs TRBV10-3 and TRBJ2-7, with D possibly being TRBD2 (6 bases). Per the germline V gene, CDR1 is ENHRY and CDR2 is SYGVKD. There are 13 residues in the CDR3. The V and J ends lost 8 bases and 0 bases respectively, with 11 bases between them. CDR3 coding DNA: TGTGCCATCGGCCGACTAGACTCCTACGAGCAGTACTTC. Its translation: CAIGRLDSYEQYF.

This chain links TRBV18 with TRBJ1-6; D may be TRBD1 (6 bases). The V gene's germline CDR1 is KGHSH and CDR2 LQKENI. This CDR3 contains 18 residues. V lost 1 base to trimming and J lost 7 bases, with 20 bases between them. The CDR3: CASSPRFSGTKGNSPLHF. In DNA, the CDR3 is TGTGCCAGCTCACCACGATTCAGTGGGACAAAGGGAAATTCACCCCTCCACTTT.

The chain carries TRBV6-6 and TRBJ1-2, with D unresolved. CDR1 is MNHNY and CDR2 is SVGAGI in the germline V gene (reference sequence). Trimming removed 4 bases at V and 7 bases at J, with 16 bases between. CDR3 length: 14 amino acids. CDR3 sequence: CASSSEGSRGGYTF. CDR3 DNA: TGTGCCAGCAGTTCCGAGGGCAGTCGTGGTGGCTACACCTTC.

The chain couples TRBV20-1 to TRBJ1-2; D is uncertain. CDR3 size: 11 residues. Looked up from germline, CDR1 is DFQATT and CDR2 is SNEGSKA (reference sequence). Trimming shortened V by 7 bases and J by 5 bases, and 11 bases separated the two germline ends. In nucleotides, the CDR3 is TGCAGTGGACGGTCACTTTATGGCTACACCTTC. Protein product: CSGRSLYGYTF.

The chain carries TRBV5-1 and TRBJ2-7, with no clear D. Between the trimmed V and J ends, which lost 2 bases and 3 bases, there was a span of 15 bases. CDR1 and CDR2 from the germline V gene are SGHRS and YFSETQ. The CDR3 has 15 amino acids. This chain's CDR3 is CASSLGEPSLYEQYF. DNA of the CDR3: TGCGCCAGCAGCTTAGGTGAGCCGTCCCTCTACGAGCAGTACTTC.

This clone was observed a few times. The chain uses TRBV7-2 and TRBJ1-2, with 10 positions matching TRBD1. Germline V gene lookup returns CDR1 SGHTA and CDR2 FQGNSA. The CDR3 consists of 17 residues. V lost 3 bases to trimming and J lost 1 base; unmatched junction nucleotides: 8. The CDR3 DNA follows: TGTGCCAGCAGCTTTGTGACAGGGGGCTTCAATAACTATGGCTACACCTTC. It encodes CASSFVTGGFNNYGYTF.

Remarks on this clone: At one of its ends the junction is not consistent with the germline gene, which may arise from a read error. The chain employs TRBV29-1 and TRBJ2-3, with 9 bases fitting TRBD2. The V gene's germline CDR1 is SQVTM and CDR2 ANQGSEA. The CDR3 runs 13 residues. The CDR3 coding sequence is TGCAGCATCATCGGGACTAGCATAGATACGCAGTATTTT. It yields the protein CSIIGTSIDTQYF.

The rearrangement uses TRBV5-5 and TRBJ2-3; TRBD1 matches 8 bases. Trimming at V came to 2 bases and at J to 0 bases, leaving 5 bases not matched to a gene. This CDR3 contains 16 residues. CDR1 is SGHKS, CDR2 YYEKEE, per germline (reference sequence). The CDR3 sequence is CASSLEWTGSTDTQYF. DNA of the CDR3: TGTGCCAGCAGCTTAGAGTGGACAGGGAGCACAGATACGCAGTATTTT.

V gene TRBV4-1 combines with J gene TRBJ2-1; TRBD2 aligns across 10 bases. V shed 4 bases and J 4 bases; nucleotides not matched to a gene: 10. The CDR3 is made up of 17 amino acids. Per germline, CDR1 MGHRA and CDR2 YSYEKL. The CDR3 DNA reads as TGCGCCAGCAGCCGGAATCTAGCGGGAGTTCGGTACAATGAGCAGTTCTTC. Its translation is CASSRNLAGVRYNEQFF.

The chain couples TRBV6-5 to TRBJ1-1; possibly TRBD1 for D (6 bases). There are 14 residues in the CDR3. V dropped 2 bases and J dropped 10 bases, with 17 bases sitting between them. Per germline, CDR1 MNHEY and CDR2 SVGAGI. CDR3 protein: CASSYKEAGDGAFF. In nucleotides, the CDR3 is TGTGCCAGCAGTTACAAGGAGGCAGGGGATGGAGCTTTCTTT.

The CDR3 DNA reads as TGTGCCAGCAGTTACGAGGGGATATTCACTGAAGCTTTCTTT. This encodes CASSYEGIFTEAFF. The V call is TRBV6-5, the J call TRBJ1-1; possible D gene TRBD1, 5 bases. The germline gives CDR1 MNHEY, CDR2 SVGAGI. The V gene lost 2 bases and the J gene lost 4 bases, with 11 bases spanning the gap. This CDR3 has 14 amino acids.